The next 26 T cell receptor beta chains were all read from a single sample in a study of OX40 agonist ivuxolimab in advanced cancers. Sequencing used immunoSEQ multiplex PCR; TCRdb keeps in-frame clones, though not all of them. The table has roughly 71,000 clones, around 88% seen once. The input for sequencing was CD4+ or CD8+ T cells sorted from blood, taken in a trial of the OX40 agonist ivuxolimab. The receptors come from an adult with an advanced solid tumor such as melanoma, head and neck, liver or kidney cancer.

This chain joins TRBV11-2 and TRBJ2-1, with D tentatively TRBD1 or TRBD2 (5 bases each). CDR1 is SGHAT and CDR2 is FQNNGV in the germline V gene. CDR3 length: 13 residues. V shed 0 bases and J shed 12 bases, with 12 bases lying between them. The CDR3 loop is CASSLERGPGQFF. CDR3 coding DNA: TGTGCCAGCAGCTTAGAACGGGGACCTGGGCAGTTCTTC.

The chain has TRBV7-2 and TRBJ1-5; no firm D call. V lost 1 base, J lost 7 bases, and 8 bases lay in between. This CDR3 comprises 13 residues. Germline V gives CDR1 SGHTA, CDR2 FQGNSA. CDR3 DNA: TGTGCCAGCAGCTTAGACCCGGGGCAGCCCCAGCATTTT. It encodes CASSLDPGQPQHF.

The chain combines TRBV14 with TRBJ2-4; possibly TRBD1 for D (6 bases). The CDR3 runs to 15 residues. CDR1 SGHDN and CDR2 FVKESK come from the germline V gene. V lost 5 bases, J lost 0 bases, and 11 bases lay in between. The DNA for the CDR3 is TGTGCCAGCAGCAGGACAGTGGGAGCCAAAAACATTCAGTACTTC. This encodes CASSRTVGAKNIQYF.

As to this clone: The sample carries other DNA sequences with the same CDR3. In DNA, the CDR3 is TGTGCCAGTAGTCGGGGGGGCTCCTACAATGAGCAGTTCTTC. Translating it yields CASSRGGSYNEQFF. The chain joins TRBV19 to TRBJ2-1, with TRBD2 matching 8 bases. CDR1 and CDR2 (germline): LNHDA, SQIVND (reference sequence). The CDR3 is 14 residues long. V was pared by 5 bases and J by 0 bases, with 0 bases of the junction left unmatched.

Of note for this clone: One junction end disagrees with the germline gene, perhaps due to a read error. The chain recombines TRBV2 with TRBJ2-3, with D uncertain. The CDR3 length is 12 residues. The germline V gene has CDR1 SNHLY and CDR2 FYNNEI. The CDR3 nucleotides read TGTGCCAGCAGGGAAGGATTAAGGCCGCAGTATTTT. It is translated as CASREGLRPQYF.

For this clone: The sample contains more than one DNA sequence encoding this CDR3. The rearrangement uses TRBV5-1 and TRBJ2-5; D uncertain. Germline CDR1 SGHRS, CDR2 YFSETQ. With 0 bases removed from V and 1 base from J, the gap between germline ends came to 4 bases. This CDR3 is built from 13 residues. In DNA form, the CDR3 reads TGCGCCAGCAGCTTGGGGGTCCAAGAGACCCAGTACTTC. Translation gives CASSLGVQETQYF. The full variable domain, in which reference TRBV5-1 and TRBJ2-5 provide the parts outside the CDR3, is KAGVTQTPRYLIKTRGQQVTLSCSPISGHRSVSWYQQTPGQGLQFLFEYFSETQRNKGNFPGRFSGRQFSNSRSEMNVSTLELGDSALYLCASSLGVQETQYFGPGTRLLVL.

V usage is TRBV10-3 and J usage is TRBJ2-1; a possible D gene is TRBD2 (6 bases). V lost 8 bases and J lost 2, with 13 bases in between. Germline CDR1 is ENHRY and CDR2 is SYGVKD. The CDR3 length is 14 residues. CDR3 loop: CAIGGRGTYNEQFF. The CDR3 DNA is TGTGCCATCGGCGGGCGGGGTACCTACAATGAGCAGTTCTTC.

The chain joins TRBV28 to TRBJ1-5; possibly TRBD1 for D (5 bases). Looked up from germline, CDR1 is MDHEN and CDR2 is SYDVKM. The CDR3 loop spans 16 amino acids. V shed 5 bases and J shed 4 bases, with 18 bases lying between them. CDR3: CASSKLGRRDNQPQHF. DNA for the CDR3: TGTGCCAGCAGTAAACTGGGGCGGAGGGATAATCAGCCCCAGCATTTT.

This clone was picked up a small number of times. The V and J genes are TRBV19 and TRBJ1-5, with 11 bases that match TRBD1. With 5 bases clipped from V and 1 base from J, the junction kept 7 bases outside the gene matches. Germline lookup yields CDR1 LNHDA and CDR2 SQIVND (reference sequence). This CDR3 is 17 amino acids long. The CDR3 DNA is TGTGCCAGTAGTCCGTGGACAGGGGGCGTAAGCAATCAGCCCCAGCATTTT. Translating it yields CASSPWTGGVSNQPQHF.

The CDR3 loop is CASSEPNRDTEAFF. In DNA form, the CDR3 reads TGTGCCAGCAGTGAACCTAACAGGGACACTGAAGCTTTCTTT. This chain connects TRBV6-1 to TRBJ1-1; D might be TRBD1 (6 bases). Deletions cut 2 bases from V and 3 bases from J, with 10 bases between. This CDR3 has 14 amino acids. Germline lookup yields CDR1 MNHNS and CDR2 SASEGT.

This clone was seen a single time. V gene TRBV18 combines with J gene TRBJ2-7; 7 bases line up with TRBD1. The CDR3 contains 13 residues. The V gene's germline CDR1 is KGHSH and CDR2 LQKENI. With V trimmed by 3 bases and J by 3 bases, 2 bases remained unmatched. This chain's CDR3 is CASSPGTDYEQYF. CDR3 nucleotides: TGTGCCAGCTCACCCGGGACAGACTACGAGCAGTACTTC.

V gene TRBV28 combines with J gene TRBJ2-3; possibly TRBD1 for D (6 bases). V was shortened by 3 bases and J by 0 bases, with 16 bases between the two germline ends. The CDR3 consists of 17 residues. Germline CDR1 MDHEN, CDR2 SYDVKM. The CDR3 sequence is CASSFFGGGTSTDTQYF. CDR3 sequence (DNA): TGTGCCAGCAGTTTTTTTGGTGGGGGCACCAGCACAGATACGCAGTATTTT.

The rearrangement links TRBV9 to TRBJ2-1; D not resolved. Trimming removed 2 bases at V and 5 bases at J, with 14 bases between. The CDR3 sequence is 15 residues long. Germline V gene sequence: CDR1 SGDLS, CDR2 YYNGEE. The CDR3 spells CASSVGIITHNEQFF. The CDR3, as DNA: TGTGCCAGCAGCGTGGGCATAATTACCCACAATGAGCAGTTCTTC.

The chain recombines TRBV28 with TRBJ2-1; perhaps TRBD2 as D (6 bases). Trimming took 3 bases from V and 0 from J, leaving 9 bases between them. Looked up from germline, CDR1 is MDHEN and CDR2 is SYDVKM. The CDR3 spans 15 residues. This CDR3 is CASSLEGGSYNEQFF. CDR3 bases: TGTGCCAGCAGTTTGGAGGGCGGCTCCTACAATGAGCAGTTCTTC.

The table lists this clone with a few counts. The V call is TRBV19, the J call TRBJ1-6; D is unresolved. Germline V gives CDR1 LNHDA, CDR2 SQIVND (reference sequence). Trimming removed 7 bases at V and 5 bases at J, with 9 bases between. The CDR3 is 13 residues long. The CDR3 DNA reads as TGTGCCAGTACGAGGGCGGATAATTCACCCCTCCACTTT. Translated, it gives CASTRADNSPLHF.

The chain combines TRBV28 with TRBJ1-1; no definite D call. Germline V gives CDR1 MDHEN, CDR2 SYDVKM. The CDR3 spans 14 residues. V lost 1 base to trimming and J lost 6 bases, with 12 bases between them. The DNA for the CDR3 is TGTGCCAGCAGTTTATCGGGGTTCGAACCTGAAGCTTTCTTT. Translated: CASSLSGFEPEAFF.

This clone has a single count. The rearrangement joins TRBV11-2 to TRBJ1-2, with a weak D call TRBD1 (6 bases). CDR3 length: 14 amino acids. V was trimmed by 5 bases and J by 8 bases, leaving 18 bases between them. CDR1 and CDR2 from the germline V gene are SGHAT and FQNNGV. In DNA, the CDR3 is TGTGCCAGCAGCCCCGACAGGTACCTATCGGGCTACACCTTC. It specifies CASSPDRYLSGYTF. Filled out from reference TRBV11-2 and TRBJ1-2, the complete variable domain reads EAGVAQSPRYKIIEKRQSVAFWCNPISGHATLYWYQQILGQGPKLLIQFQNNGVVDDSQLPKDRFSAERLKGVDSTLKIQPAKLEDSAVYLCASSPDRYLSGYTFGSGTRLTVV.

V and J are TRBV5-1 and TRBJ2-5; D is unclear. V was pared by 4 bases and J by 5 bases, with 15 bases between. The germline CDR1 and CDR2 sequences are SGHRS and YFSETQ. The CDR3 loop spans 14 amino acids. DNA of the CDR3: TGCGCCAGCAGCCCACAAACGCTCTTCGAGACCCAGTACTTC. Translated, it gives CASSPQTLFETQYF.

V usage is TRBV4-2 and J usage is TRBJ1-3; 8 bases line up with TRBD1. V lost 1 base, J lost 4 bases, and 0 bases stayed unmatched. The CDR3 runs to 14 residues. Germline CDR1 and CDR2: LGHNA and YNFKEQ. This CDR3 reads CASSQGTGGNTIYF. The CDR3 DNA is TGTGCCAGCAGCCAAGGGACAGGGGGAAACACCATATATTTT.

This clone was picked up one time. The chain has TRBV30 and TRBJ2-7; D uncertain. The CDR3 is 15 residues long. Trimming cost V 0 bases and J 0 bases, with 12 bases left between them. The V gene's germline CDR1 is GTSNPN and CDR2 SVGIG (reference sequence). CDR3 in amino acids: CAWSVSGRSSYEQYF. CDR3 nucleotide sequence: TGTGCCTGGAGTGTATCAGGCCGCAGCTCCTACGAGCAGTACTTC.

There are a few counts of this clone. The chain employs TRBV27 and TRBJ1-6; possible D gene TRBD1, 6 bases. V was trimmed by 3 bases and J by 10 bases, leaving 16 bases between them. Germline CDR1 MNHEY, CDR2 SMNVEV (reference sequence). The CDR3 extends over 15 amino acids. The CDR3 DNA is TGTGCCAGCAGTTTGCGGAGACAGGTTCTCTCACCCCTCCACTTT. Amino acids: CASSLRRQVLSPLHF.

This clone came up once. Germline is not matched at one junction end, which may reflect a read error. The CDR3 protein is CASAPVTGMKF. DNA of the CDR3: TGTGCCAGTGCGCCCGTAACAGGGATGAAGTTT. The chain couples TRBV19 to TRBJ1-1, with D perhaps matching TRBD1 (6 bases). Germline-derived CDR1 and CDR2 are LNHDA and SQIVND (reference sequence). The CDR3 sequence is 11 residues long.

This chain links TRBV10-3 with TRBJ2-7, with TRBD1 matching over 7 bases. CDR3 length equals 11 residues. Germline V CDR1 and CDR2: ENHRY, SYGVKD. The ends lost 6 bases at V and 5 bases at J; junction bases unmatched: 1. CDR3 sequence: CAIRGGHEQYF. CDR3 in DNA: TGTGCCATCAGAGGGGGCCACGAGCAGTACTTC.

As for this clone: The junction differs from germline at one of its ends, possibly a read error. J is TRBJ1-2 and V is TRBV5-6; TRBD1 matches 10 bases. The germline CDR1 and CDR2 sequences are SGHDT and YYEEEE. CDR3 length equals 14 residues. The CDR3: CASSPGTGDYGYTF. The CDR3 nucleotides read TGTGCCAGCAGCCCCGGGACAGGGGACTACGGCTACACCTTC.

The chain combines TRBV14 with TRBJ2-5; D not certain. Per the germline V gene, CDR1 is SGHDN and CDR2 is FVKESK. V dropped 1 base and J dropped 7 bases, with 4 bases sitting between them. CDR3 size: 11 residues. CDR3 DNA: TGTGCCAGCAGCCAAGTAGGGACCCAGTACTTC. Translating it yields CASSQVGTQYF.

The chain carries TRBV18 and TRBJ1-5; D gene ambiguous. The V end lost 7 bases, the J end lost 3 bases, and 10 bases lay between the germline ends. Germline V gene sequence: CDR1 KGHSH, CDR2 LQKENI. This CDR3 is built from 13 residues. The CDR3: CASFGGDNQPQHF. DNA for the CDR3: TGTGCCAGCTTCGGAGGAGACAATCAGCCCCAGCATTTT.